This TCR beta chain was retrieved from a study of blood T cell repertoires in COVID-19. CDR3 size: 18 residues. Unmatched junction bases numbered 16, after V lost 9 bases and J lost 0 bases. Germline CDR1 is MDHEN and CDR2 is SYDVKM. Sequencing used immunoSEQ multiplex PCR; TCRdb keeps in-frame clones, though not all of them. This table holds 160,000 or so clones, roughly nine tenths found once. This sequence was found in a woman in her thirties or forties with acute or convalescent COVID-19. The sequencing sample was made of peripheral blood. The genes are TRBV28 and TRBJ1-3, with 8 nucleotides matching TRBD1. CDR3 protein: CASKLSLGQEISGNTIYF. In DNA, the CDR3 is TGTGCCAGTAAATTGTCGTTGGGACAGGAAATCTCTGGAAACACCATATATTTT.